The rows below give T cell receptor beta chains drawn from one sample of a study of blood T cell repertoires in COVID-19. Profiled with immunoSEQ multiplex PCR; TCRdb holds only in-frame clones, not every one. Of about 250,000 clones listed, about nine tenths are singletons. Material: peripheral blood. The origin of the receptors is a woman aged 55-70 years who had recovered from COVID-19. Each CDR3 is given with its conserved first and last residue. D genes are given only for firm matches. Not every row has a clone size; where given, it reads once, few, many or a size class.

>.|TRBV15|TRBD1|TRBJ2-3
TGTGCCACCAGCAGAAGTACAGGGGGAATCACAGATACGCAGTATTTT
CATSRSTGGITDTQYF
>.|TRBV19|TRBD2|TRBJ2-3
TGTGCCAGTAGTATAGGCGGGACTAGCGGGGCAGATACGCAGTATTTT
CASSIGGTSGADTQYF
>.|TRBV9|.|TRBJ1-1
TGTGCCAGCAGCGTAGACAGCATGAACACTGAAGCTTTCTTT
CASSVDSMNTEAFF
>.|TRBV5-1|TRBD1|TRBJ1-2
TGCGCCAGCAGCGTGCAGGGGGCGCGAGGCTACACCTTC
CASSVQGARGYTF
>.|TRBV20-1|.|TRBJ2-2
TGCAGTGCCACGCGCACCGGGGAGCTGTTTTTT
CSATRTGELFF
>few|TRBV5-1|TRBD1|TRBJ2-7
TGCGCCAGCAGCTTGGCGGACAGGGGGCGCGAGCAGTACTTC
CASSLADRGREQYF
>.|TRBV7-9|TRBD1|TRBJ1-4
TGTGCCAGTCAGGACAGGGATAGTGAAAAACTGTTTTTT
CASQDRDSEKLFF
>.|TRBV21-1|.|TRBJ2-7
TGTGCCAGGGAACATAGTGGACACTCAGCCTACGAGCAGTACTTC
CAREHSGHSAYEQYF
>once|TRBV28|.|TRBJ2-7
TGTGCCAGCAGTTCGTCGACATATACCTACGAGCAGTACTTC
CASSSSTYTYEQYF
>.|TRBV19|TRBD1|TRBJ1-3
TGTGCCAGTAGGGGACAGGGTGGAAACACCATATATTTT
CASRGQGGNTIYF
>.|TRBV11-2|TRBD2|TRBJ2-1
TGTGCCAGCAGCTTCTATAGGACTAGCGGGGTGCTCAATGAGCAGTTCTTC
CASSFYRTSGVLNEQFF
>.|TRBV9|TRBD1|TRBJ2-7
TGTGCCAGCAGCGCCCGGGACAGGGTAGGCGAGCAGTACTTC
CASSARDRVGEQYF
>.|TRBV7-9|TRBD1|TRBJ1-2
TGTGCCAGCAGCCCGCAAAGGACAGGACATAGCTACACCTTC
CASSPQRTGHSYTF
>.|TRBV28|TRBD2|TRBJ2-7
TGTGCCAGCAGTTTGGCCGGGCGGGGGGCCCTGGACGAGCAGTACTTC
CASSLAGRGALDEQYF
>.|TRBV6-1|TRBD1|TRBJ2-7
TGTGCCAGCAGTCCCCGGACAGGGAGGGAGCAGTACTTC
CASSPRTGREQYF
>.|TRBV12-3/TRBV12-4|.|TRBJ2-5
TGTGCCAGCAGTTCTCAGGAGGCCGAGACCCAGTACTTC
CASSSQEAETQYF
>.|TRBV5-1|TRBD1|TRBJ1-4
TGCGCCAGCAGCTTGGGACAGGGGGATAATGAAAAACTGTTTTTT
CASSLGQGDNEKLFF
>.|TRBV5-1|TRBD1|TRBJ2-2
TGCGCCAGCAGTCTTATCGGGCAGGGGGCCGGCGGGGAGCTGTTTTTT
CASSLIGQGAGGELFF
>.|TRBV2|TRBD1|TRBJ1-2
TGTGCCAGCAGTGCGGACAGGATGAGGGGCTACACCTTC
CASSADRMRGYTF
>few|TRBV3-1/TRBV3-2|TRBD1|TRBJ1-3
TGTGCCAGCCGGGACAGGGGTTGGGGAAACACCATATATTTT
CASRDRGWGNTIYF
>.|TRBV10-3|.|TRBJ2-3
TGTGCCATCAGGGCTAGCGCCAGCACAGATACGCAGTATTTT
CAIRASASTDTQYF
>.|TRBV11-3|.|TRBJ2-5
TGTGCCAGCAGCTTTGGAACTACGGTGGGAGAGACCCAGTACTTC
CASSFGTTVGETQYF
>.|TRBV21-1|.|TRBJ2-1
TGTGCCAGCAGCAAAGATGAGACAGGGGGCATGAATGAGCAGTTCTTC
CASSKDETGGMNEQFF
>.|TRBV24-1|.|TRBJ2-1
TGTGCCACCAGTGTGGCAGGTCATACAATTGAGCAGTTCTTC
CATSVAGHTIEQFF
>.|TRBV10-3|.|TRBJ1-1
TGTGCCATCAGTGAAGGGGGAAGAGGAACTGAAGCTTTCTTT
CAISEGGRGTEAFF
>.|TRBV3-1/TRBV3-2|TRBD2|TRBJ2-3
TGTGCCAGCAGCCAAGTGCGGGGGGGCACAGATACGCAGTATTTT
CASSQVRGGTDTQYF
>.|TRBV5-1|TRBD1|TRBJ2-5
TGCGCCAGCAGCTCGGACAGGGGGCTTGTAGAGACCCAGTACTTC
CASSSDRGLVETQYF
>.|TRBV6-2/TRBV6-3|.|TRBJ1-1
TGTGCCAGCAGTTTCGGATGGGGGGGAGGAACTGAAGCTTTCTTT
CASSFGWGGGTEAFF
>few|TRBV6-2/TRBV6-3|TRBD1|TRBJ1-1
TGTGCCAGCAGTTACGGGGACAGGGGTACCACTGAAGCTTTCTTT
CASSYGDRGTTEAFF
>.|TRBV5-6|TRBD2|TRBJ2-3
TGTGCCAGCAGCGCGGGACTAGTCTCCACCTATACGCAGTATTTT
CASSAGLVSTYTQYF
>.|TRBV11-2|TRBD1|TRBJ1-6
TGTGCCAGCAGCACCTCGGACAGGGCGTTTAATTCACCCCTCCACTTT
CASSTSDRAFNSPLHF
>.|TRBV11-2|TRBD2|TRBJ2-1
TGTGCCAGCAGCTCGCTAGCGGGGCCATACAATGAGCAGTTCTTC
CASSSLAGPYNEQFF
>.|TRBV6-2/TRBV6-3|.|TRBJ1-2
TGTGCCAGCAGCCCTGGACAGAGGGACTATGGCTACACCTTC
CASSPGQRDYGYTF